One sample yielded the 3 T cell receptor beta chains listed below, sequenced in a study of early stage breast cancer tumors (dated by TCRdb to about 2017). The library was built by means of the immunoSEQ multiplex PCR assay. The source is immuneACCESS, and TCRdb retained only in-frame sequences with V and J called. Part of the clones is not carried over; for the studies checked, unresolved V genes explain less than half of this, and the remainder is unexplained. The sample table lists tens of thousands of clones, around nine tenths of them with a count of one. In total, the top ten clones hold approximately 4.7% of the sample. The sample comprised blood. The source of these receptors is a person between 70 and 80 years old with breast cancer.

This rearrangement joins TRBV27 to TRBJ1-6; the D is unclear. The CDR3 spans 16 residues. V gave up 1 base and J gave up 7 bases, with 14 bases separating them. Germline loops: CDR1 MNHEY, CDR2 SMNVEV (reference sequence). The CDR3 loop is CASSLLRGLGNSPLHF. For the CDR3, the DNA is TGTGCCAGCAGTTTATTGCGAGGGTTGGGAAATTCACCCCTCCACTTT.

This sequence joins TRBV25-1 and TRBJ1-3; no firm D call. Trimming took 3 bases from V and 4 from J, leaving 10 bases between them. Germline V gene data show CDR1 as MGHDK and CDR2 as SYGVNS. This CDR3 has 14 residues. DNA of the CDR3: TGTGCCAGCAGTGAGATGAGGGCAGGAAACACCATATATTTT. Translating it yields CASSEMRAGNTIYF.

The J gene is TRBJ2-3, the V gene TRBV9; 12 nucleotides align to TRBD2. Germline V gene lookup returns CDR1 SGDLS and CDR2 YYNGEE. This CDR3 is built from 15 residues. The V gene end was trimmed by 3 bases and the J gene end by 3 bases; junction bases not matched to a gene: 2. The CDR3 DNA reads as TGTGCCAGCAGCGGGACTAGCGGGGCTACAGATACGCAGTATTTT. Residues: CASSGTSGATDTQYF.